One and the same sample provided the 2 T cell receptor beta chains below, sequenced in a study of blood T cell repertoires in COVID-19. The table came from immunoSEQ multiplex PCR; TCRdb's copy has only in-frame clones and leaves some out. The sample lists more than 150,000 clones, around 87% seen once, with less than 3% in the top ten. The material sequenced was peripheral blood. The receptors were gathered from a man aged 40-55 years with active or convalescent COVID-19.

The chain couples TRBV9 to TRBJ1-2; 8 nucleotides match TRBD1. Germline V gene data show CDR1 as SGDLS and CDR2 as YYNGEE. V lost 3 bases and J lost 6; bases outside the gene matches: 4. The CDR3 is made up of 13 amino acids. CDR3 DNA sequence: TGTGCCAGCAGCGAAGGGACAGGCCATGGCTACACCTTC. Its protein product is CASSEGTGHGYTF. The entire variable domain, with the rest obtained from reference TRBV9 and TRBJ1-2, is as follows: DSGVTQTPKHLITATGQRVTLRCSPRSGDLSVYWYQQSLDQGLQFLIQYYNGEERAKGNILERFSAQQFPDLHSELNLSSLELGDSALYFCASSEGTGHGYTFGSGTRLTVV.

The chain links TRBV30 to TRBJ2-7; possibly TRBD1 for D (5 bases). Germline CDR1 GTSNPN, CDR2 SVGIG (reference sequence). There are 13 residues in the CDR3. Trimming shortened V by 3 bases and J by 1 base, and 10 bases separated the two germline ends. The CDR3 sequence: CAWSTGSSYEQYF. The CDR3 region has the DNA TGTGCCTGGAGCACAGGTAGTTCCTACGAGCAGTACTTC.